A single sample gave rise to the 10 T cell receptor beta chains below, sequenced in a study of low-dose radiotherapy and immunotherapy resistance in tumors. Alpha and beta chains were covered, as first-strand cDNA relied on TRAV- and TRBV-specific primers. Over roughly 19 PCR cycles, TCRs were amplified from a constant-region primer and V-primer adapter. TCRdb analysed the reads with MiXCR anew, one entry per CDR3 protein. The data contain roughly 14,000 distinct CDR3 sequences, about three fifths of them singletons. The receptor source for this set is a human donor with advanced metastatic prostate, ovarian, gallbladder or colorectal cancer (not recorded which). This table probably holds off-target reads from a library built for another chain.

This clonotype was seen more than once but under ten times. This sequence joins TRBV7-2 and TRBJ2-3; D gene ambiguous. The CDR3 is 15 residues long. The germline V and J ends were trimmed by 4 bases and 3 bases, with 14 bases remaining between them. Germline V gene lookup returns CDR1 SGHTA and CDR2 FQGNSA. The CDR3 DNA is TGTGCCAGCAGCTCTGGCAGCCTCGGGACAGATACGCAGTATTTT. This gives the protein CASSSGSLGTDTQYF.

The V and J genes are TRBV24-1 and TRBJ2-4, with TRBD1 identical over 7 bases. Germline assignment: CDR1 KGHDR and CDR2 SFDVKD. The CDR3 is made up of 14 amino acids. V shed 7 bases and J 3 bases; nucleotides not matched to a gene: 5. The CDR3: CATSPGQNKNIQYF. The CDR3 bases are TGTGCCACCAGCCCGGGACAGAACAAAAACATTCAGTACTTC.

The chain recombines TRBV19 with TRBJ1-1, with TRBD1 as a possible D gene (5 bases). CDR3 size: 13 residues. V dropped 3 bases and J dropped 3 bases, with 8 bases sitting between them. Germline lookup yields CDR1 LNHDA and CDR2 SQIVND (reference sequence). CDR3 protein: CASSIRDDTEAFF. As DNA, the CDR3 is TGTGCCAGTAGTATCAGGGACGACACTGAAGCTTTCTTT.

The chain links TRBV28 to TRBJ2-7; 9 nucleotides match TRBD1. The V segment lost 6 bases and the J segment 5 bases; nucleotides outside the gene matches: 14. Germline CDR1 and CDR2: MDHEN and SYDVKM. This CDR3 has 16 residues. CDR3 loop: CASREGQGGSSNEQYF. DNA for the CDR3: TGTGCCAGCAGAGAGGGACAGGGAGGGTCGTCTAACGAGCAGTACTTC.

This clonotype was picked up a small number of times. The chain recombines TRBV2 with TRBJ1-1, with D tentatively TRBD1 (5 bases). Germline V lookup: CDR1 SNHLY, CDR2 FYNNEI. The germline V and J ends were trimmed by 2 bases and 5 bases, with 9 bases remaining between them. The CDR3 spans 13 residues. The CDR3 DNA reads as TGTGCCAGCAGTGAAAACTGGGGGACTGAAGCTTTCTTT. This encodes CASSENWGTEAFF.

J is TRBJ1-6 and V is TRBV7-9; 9 nucleotides agree with TRBD1. Losses at the gene ends were 4 bases for V and 9 bases for J; bases not matched to a gene: 7. The CDR3 spans 15 residues. Germline V lookup: CDR1 SEHNR, CDR2 FQNEAQ (reference sequence). CDR3 DNA sequence: TGTGCCAGCAGCTACCACAGGGGGCGAGTTTCACCCCTCCACTTT. It yields the protein CASSYHRGRVSPLHF. Combining the CDR3 with reference TRBV7-9 and TRBJ1-6 gives the whole variable domain DTGVSQNPRHKITKRGQNVTFRCDPISEHNRLYWYRQTLGQGPEFLTYFQNEAQLEKSRLLSDRFSAERPKGSFSTLEIQRTEQGDSAMYLCASSYHRGRVSPLHFGNGTRLTVT.

This clonotype is a singleton in its sample. The gene calls are TRBV7-2 and TRBJ2-7; 10 bases are shared with TRBD1. J gave up 3 bases and V 3 bases, and 2 bases lay outside the gene matches. Germline V lookup: CDR1 SGHTA, CDR2 FQGNSA. The CDR3 extends over 14 amino acids. The CDR3 DNA is TGTGCCAGCAGCTTGGGACAGGGGAACTACGAGCAGTACTTC. It translates to CASSLGQGNYEQYF.

CDR3 DNA sequence: TGTGCCAGCACGTGGGGGGGCCTGAATGAGCAGTTCTTC. Translation gives CASTWGGLNEQFF. The chain uses TRBV2 and TRBJ2-1, with a weak D call TRBD2 (7 bases). The V end was cut by 7 bases, the J end by 7 bases, with 14 bases between. The CDR3 is made up of 13 amino acids. Germline CDR1 reads SNHLY; CDR2 reads FYNNEI.

This clonotype was observed a single time. The chain links TRBV28 to TRBJ2-7; D is unresolved. This CDR3 contains 12 residues. Trimming left V 6 bases short and J 0 bases short, with 6 bases between. Per the germline V gene, CDR1 is MDHEN and CDR2 is SYDVKM. DNA for the CDR3: TGTGCCAGCAGGGGTAGCTCCTACGAGCAGTACTTC. Translating it yields CASRGSSYEQYF. The full variable domain, completed using reference TRBV28 and TRBJ2-7, is DVKVTQSSRYLVKRTGEKVFLECVQDMDHENMFWYRQDPGLGLRLIYFSYDVKMKEKGDIPEGYSVSREKKERFSLILESASTNQTSMYLCASRGSSYEQYFGPGTRLTVT.

The chain carries TRBV4-1 and TRBJ1-5, with D tentatively TRBD1 (6 bases). Germline CDR1 reads MGHRA; CDR2 reads YSYEKL. The CDR3 contains 13 residues. Trimming cost V 4 bases and J 4 bases, with 8 bases left between them. As DNA, the CDR3 is TGCGCCAGCAGCCCAGACAGGAATCAGCCCCAGCATTTT. Translating it yields CASSPDRNQPQHF.